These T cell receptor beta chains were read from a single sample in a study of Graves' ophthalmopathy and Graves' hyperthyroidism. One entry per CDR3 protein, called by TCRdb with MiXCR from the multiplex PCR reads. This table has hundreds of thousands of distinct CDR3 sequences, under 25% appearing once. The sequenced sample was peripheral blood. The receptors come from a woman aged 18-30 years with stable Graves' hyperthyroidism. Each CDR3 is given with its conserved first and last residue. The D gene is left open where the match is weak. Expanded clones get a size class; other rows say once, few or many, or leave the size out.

CDR3 protein: CATSEGNQPQHF
CDR3 DNA: TGTGCCACCAGTGAGGGGAATCAGCCCCAGCATTTT
J gene: TRBJ1-5
clone size: many
V gene: TRBV24-1
D gene: -

CDR3 protein: CASSAGNQGGTGELFF
CDR3 DNA: TGTGCCAGTAGTGCAGGGAACCAGGGGGGCACCGGGGAGCTGTTTTTT
J gene: TRBJ2-2
clone size: many
V gene: TRBV19
D gene: -

CDR3 protein: CASSTKPYEQYF
CDR3 DNA: TGTGCCAGCAGTACGAAACCGTACGAGCAGTACTTC
J gene: TRBJ2-7
clone size: many
V gene: TRBV28
D gene: -

CDR3 protein: CASSLETGVVDEQYF
CDR3 DNA: TGCGCCAGCAGCTTGGAAACGGGGGTCGTCGACGAGCAGTACTTC
J gene: TRBJ2-7
clone size: many
V gene: TRBV5-1
D gene: -

CDR3 protein: CASSIQGVNTEAFF
CDR3 DNA: TGTGCCAGCAGCATACAGGGAGTGAACACTGAAGCTTTCTTT
J gene: TRBJ1-1
clone size: -
V gene: TRBV7-2
D gene: -

CDR3 protein: CASSQDGTGGIDTQYF
CDR3 DNA: TGCGCCAGCAGCCAAGACGGGACAGGGGGAATAGATACGCAGTATTTT
J gene: TRBJ2-3
clone size: many
V gene: TRBV4-1
D gene: TRBD1

CDR3 protein: CASSGTGSGYTF
CDR3 DNA: TGTGCCAGCAGTGGTACAGGGAGTGGCTACACCTTC
J gene: TRBJ1-2
clone size: -
V gene: TRBV2
D gene: -

CDR3 protein: CANATGKRNTEAFF
CDR3 DNA: TGCGCCAACGCGACAGGGAAGAGGAACACTGAAGCTTTCTTT
J gene: TRBJ1-1
clone size: many
V gene: TRBV5-1
D gene: TRBD1

CDR3 protein: CASSRTGGNREQYF
CDR3 DNA: TGTGCCAGCAGTCGGACAGGGGGCAATAGGGAGCAGTACTTC
J gene: TRBJ2-7
clone size: -
V gene: TRBV27
D gene: TRBD1

CDR3 protein: CASSLMSSGANVLTF
CDR3 DNA: TGTGCCAGCAGCTTAATGAGCTCTGGGGCCAACGTCCTGACTTTC
J gene: TRBJ2-6
clone size: many
V gene: TRBV7-2
D gene: -

CDR3 protein: CSVAGRANTEAFF
CDR3 DNA: TGCAGCGTTGCGGGCAGGGCGAACACTGAAGCTTTCTTT
J gene: TRBJ1-1
clone size: many
V gene: TRBV29-1
D gene: -

CDR3 protein: CASSFGGSTEAFF
CDR3 DNA: TGTGCCAGCAGCTTTGGGGGAAGCACTGAAGCTTTCTTT
J gene: TRBJ1-1
clone size: many
V gene: TRBV7-9
D gene: -

CDR3 protein: CAWKRRGIGGRAGETQYF
CDR3 DNA: TGTGCCTGGAAACGGCGGGGGATCGGCGGGAGGGCCGGAGAGACCCAGTACTTC
J gene: TRBJ2-5
clone size: few
V gene: TRBV30
D gene: TRBD2

CDR3 protein: CSARRTEGGYTF
CDR3 DNA: TGCAGTGCTAGGCGGACAGAGGGTGGCTACACCTTC
J gene: TRBJ1-2
clone size: -
V gene: TRBV20-1
D gene: -

CDR3 protein: CASSEGFAGEGLDEQYF
CDR3 DNA: TGTGCCAGCAGTGAAGGGTTCGCGGGGGAAGGTTTGGACGAGCAGTACTTC
J gene: TRBJ2-7
clone size: many
V gene: TRBV6-1
D gene: TRBD2

CDR3 protein: CATVEAGEETQYF
CDR3 DNA: TGTGCCACCGTGGAAGCAGGGGAAGAGACCCAGTACTTC
J gene: TRBJ2-5
clone size: many
V gene: TRBV10-3
D gene: -

CDR3 protein: CASSLRGGMDNFLTYF
CDR3 DNA: TGTGCCAGCAGCTTACGGGGGGGGATGGACAACTTTTTGACGTACTTC
J gene: TRBJ2-7
clone size: many
V gene: TRBV11-2
D gene: TRBD2

CDR3 protein: CASSRTSGRRSYEQYF
CDR3 DNA: TGTGCCAGCAGCCGGACTAGCGGGCGCCGCTCCTACGAGCAGTACTTC
J gene: TRBJ2-7
clone size: many
V gene: TRBV6-2/TRBV6-3
D gene: TRBD2

CDR3 protein: CSAGRRETSNQPQHF
CDR3 DNA: TGCAGTGCTGGTCGGCGGGAAACTAGCAATCAGCCCCAGCATTTT
J gene: TRBJ1-5
clone size: many
V gene: TRBV20-1
D gene: -

CDR3 protein: CASSLKGGRTQYF
CDR3 DNA: TGTGCCAGCAGCTTAAAGGGGGGTAGGACCCAGTACTTC
J gene: TRBJ2-5
clone size: many
V gene: TRBV7-2
D gene: -

CDR3 protein: CASSFSDRTSAFF
CDR3 DNA: TGTGCCAGCAGCTTTTCTGACCGAACTTCGGCTTTCTTT
J gene: TRBJ1-1
clone size: many
V gene: TRBV7-9
D gene: -

CDR3 protein: CASSKRTGGGIGYTF
CDR3 DNA: TGTGCCAGCAGTAAAAGGACAGGGGGAGGAATAGGCTACACCTTC
J gene: TRBJ1-2
clone size: -
V gene: TRBV6-1
D gene: TRBD1

CDR3 protein: CSVPARQTYEQYF
CDR3 DNA: TGCAGCGTCCCCGCTAGGCAAACCTACGAGCAGTACTTC
J gene: TRBJ2-7
clone size: many
V gene: TRBV29-1
D gene: -

CDR3 protein: CSARGSFAFSRELFF
CDR3 DNA: TGCAGTGCTAGGGGGAGCTTCGCTTTTTCGCGGGAGCTGTTTTTT
J gene: TRBJ2-2
clone size: many
V gene: TRBV20-1
D gene: -

CDR3 protein: CSVPRGVFGNTIYF
CDR3 DNA: TGCAGCGTCCCTAGGGGGGTATTTGGAAACACCATATATTTT
J gene: TRBJ1-3
clone size: many
V gene: TRBV29-1
D gene: -

CDR3 protein: CASNQDWRGQETQYF
CDR3 DNA: TGTGCCAGCAACCAGGACTGGAGGGGACAAGAGACCCAGTACTTC
J gene: TRBJ2-5
clone size: -
V gene: TRBV6-1
D gene: -

CDR3 protein: CSARASTGLTQPQHF
CDR3 DNA: TGCAGTGCTAGAGCTTCTACAGGGTTGACTCAGCCCCAGCATTTT
J gene: TRBJ1-5
clone size: many
V gene: TRBV20-1
D gene: -

CDR3 protein: CASSLGTGSNSPLHF
CDR3 DNA: TGCGCCAGCAGCCTCGGGACAGGGTCGAATTCACCCCTCCACTTT
J gene: TRBJ1-6
clone size: many
V gene: TRBV5-1
D gene: TRBD1

CDR3 protein: CASSQVGDYGYTF
CDR3 DNA: TGCGCCAGCAGCCAAGTGGGGGACTATGGCTACACCTTC
J gene: TRBJ1-2
clone size: many
V gene: TRBV4-1
D gene: -

CDR3 protein: CASSAQLNTEAFF
CDR3 DNA: TGTGCCAGCAGCGCACAACTGAACACTGAAGCTTTCTTT
J gene: TRBJ1-1
clone size: many
V gene: TRBV14
D gene: -

CDR3 protein: CASSGSPGGIQYF
CDR3 DNA: TGTGCCAGTAGTGGGTCCCCAGGTGGCATTCAGTACTTC
J gene: TRBJ2-4
clone size: many
V gene: TRBV19
D gene: -

CDR3 protein: CASSWDSGASYEQYF
CDR3 DNA: TGCGCCAGCTCTTGGGACTCCGGGGCCAGCTACGAGCAGTACTTC
J gene: TRBJ2-7
clone size: many
V gene: TRBV5-1
D gene: -

CDR3 protein: CASSQDRGLDNSYEQYF
CDR3 DNA: TGCGCCAGCAGCCAAGATAGGGGGCTGGACAACTCCTACGAGCAGTACTTC
J gene: TRBJ2-7
clone size: few
V gene: TRBV4-1
D gene: TRBD1

CDR3 protein: CASSSGGGVYNSPLHF
CDR3 DNA: TGTGCCAGCAGCTCCGGGGGGGGCGTATATAATTCACCCCTCCACTTT
J gene: TRBJ1-6
clone size: many
V gene: TRBV7-9
D gene: -

CDR3 protein: CASGGSGQETQYF
CDR3 DNA: TGTGCCAGCGGGGGTAGCGGCCAAGAGACCCAGTACTTC
J gene: TRBJ2-5
clone size: many
V gene: TRBV7-9
D gene: -

CDR3 protein: CASSSNRGYEAFF
CDR3 DNA: TGTGCCAGCAGTTCAAACAGGGGATATGAAGCTTTCTTT
J gene: TRBJ1-1
clone size: -
V gene: TRBV12-3/TRBV12-4
D gene: TRBD1

CDR3 protein: CAISESGGRDVYEQYF
CDR3 DNA: TGTGCCATCAGTGAGTCGGGGGGGAGAGATGTCTACGAGCAGTACTTC
J gene: TRBJ2-7
clone size: few
V gene: TRBV10-3
D gene: TRBD2

CDR3 protein: CASSHGGHLYEQYF
CDR3 DNA: TGTGCCAGCAGCCATGGAGGGCATCTCTACGAGCAGTACTTC
J gene: TRBJ2-7
clone size: many
V gene: TRBV7-9
D gene: -

CDR3 protein: CASTTTVSSYEQYF
CDR3 DNA: TGTGCCAGCACCACAACGGTGTCTAGCTACGAGCAGTACTTC
J gene: TRBJ2-7
clone size: many
V gene: TRBV2
D gene: -

CDR3 protein: CAISVSGTINGYTF
CDR3 DNA: TGTGCCATCAGTGTTTCCGGGACGATAAATGGCTACACCTTC
J gene: TRBJ1-2
clone size: many
V gene: TRBV10-3
D gene: -